One sample yielded the 26 T cell receptor beta chains listed below, sequenced in a study of PD-1 blockade in classical Hodgkin lymphoma. Time point meaning: newly diagnosed, previously untreated cHL patient sample. Data came from immunoSEQ multiplex PCR; TCRdb stores just in-frame clones and leaves some out. The table has approximately 47,000 clones, around 90% seen once. The sequenced material came from peripheral blood mononuclear cells (PBMCs). These receptors were collected from a human donor with classical Hodgkin lymphoma.

In this sample, this clone turned up once. This chain uses TRBV28 with TRBJ2-3, with 7 nucleotides matching TRBD2. The germline V gene encodes CDR1 MDHEN and CDR2 SYDVKM. The CDR3 runs to 14 residues. V shed 3 bases and J 5 bases; nucleotides not matched to a gene: 5. CDR3 sequence: CASSFGVAGDTQYF. DNA for the CDR3: TGTGCCAGCAGTTTTGGAGTAGCGGGAGATACGCAGTATTTT.

The V gene is TRBV5-1, the J gene TRBJ2-5; D is perhaps TRBD2 (6 bases). V lost 8 bases to trimming and J lost 2 bases, with 13 bases between them. CDR1 and CDR2 from the germline V gene are SGHRS and YFSETQ. The CDR3 has 13 residues. CDR3 residues: CASRMGLQETQYF. For the CDR3, the DNA is TGCGCCAGTAGGATGGGACTTCAAGAGACCCAGTACTTC. The full variable domain, rest sourced from reference TRBV5-1 and TRBJ2-5, is KAGVTQTPRYLIKTRGQQVTLSCSPISGHRSVSWYQQTPGQGLQFLFEYFSETQRNKGNFPGRFSGRQFSNSRSEMNVSTLELGDSALYLCASRMGLQETQYFGPGTRLLVL.

The rearrangement uses TRBV11-3 and TRBJ1-1; D may be TRBD1 (5 bases). Germline loops: CDR1 SGHNT, CDR2 YENEEA. The CDR3 is 12 amino acids. The germline V and J ends were trimmed by 0 bases and 9 bases, with 8 bases remaining between them. The CDR3 DNA reads TGTGCCAGCAGCTTAGAGGGGCTTCAAGCTTTCTTT. As protein: CASSLEGLQAFF.

The chain joins TRBV11-2 to TRBJ1-4, with TRBD1 matching over 7 bases. The length of the CDR3 is 15 residues. Unmatched junction bases numbered 11, after V lost 8 bases and J lost 5 bases. Germline V gives CDR1 SGHAT, CDR2 FQNNGV. The CDR3 protein is CASRKGAVPNEKLFF. The CDR3 DNA sequence: TGTGCCAGCCGTAAGGGGGCAGTTCCGAATGAAAAACTGTTTTTT.

This clone was found once. The chain is built from TRBV5-6 and TRBJ1-4; perhaps TRBD1 as D (5 bases). The CDR3 totals 16 residues. Trimming removed 0 bases from V and 0 bases from J, with 9 bases in between. Germline V lookup: CDR1 SGHDT, CDR2 YYEEEE. The CDR3 protein is CASSLVTTATNEKLFF. The CDR3 DNA follows: TGTGCCAGCAGCTTGGTTACGACAGCAACTAATGAAAAACTGTTTTTT.

The chain carries TRBV18 and TRBJ1-5, with D maybe TRBD1 (5 bases). CDR3 size: 14 residues. CDR1 and CDR2 (germline): KGHSH, LQKENI. V lost 4 bases and J lost 9, with 16 bases in between. CDR3 loop: CASSRFRDGVPQHF. CDR3 in DNA: TGTGCCAGCTCACGATTCCGGGACGGCGTGCCCCAGCATTTT.

J is TRBJ2-2 and V is TRBV9; D not resolved. The CDR3 consists of 14 residues. Between the trimmed V and J ends, which lost 3 bases and 6 bases, there was a span of 12 bases. CDR1 SGDLS and CDR2 YYNGEE come from the germline V gene. The CDR3 DNA follows: TGTGCCAGCAGCGACCCAGGAAGGGCCGGGGAGCTGTTTTTT. It specifies CASSDPGRAGELFF.

The chain has TRBV7-9 and TRBJ2-1, with 10 nucleotides matching TRBD2. Germline V gene sequence: CDR1 SEHNR, CDR2 FQNEAQ (reference sequence). The V and J ends lost 9 bases and 0 bases, in that order; junction bases with no gene match: 17. The CDR3 consists of 19 residues. CDR3 in DNA: TGTGCCAGTCCTGACTTAGCGGGAGGAACCTATAGCTCCTACAATGAGCAGTTCTTC. The encoded protein is CASPDLAGGTYSSYNEQFF.

The rearrangement links TRBV27 to TRBJ2-1; D possibly corresponds to TRBD1 (6 bases). Germline CDR1 is MNHEY and CDR2 is SMNVEV (reference sequence). The CDR3 runs to 15 residues. The V and J ends lost 6 bases and 6 bases respectively, with 18 bases between them. The CDR3 sequence: CASSFRGSQGNEQFF. In DNA, the CDR3 is TGTGCCAGCAGCTTTAGGGGGAGTCAGGGCAATGAGCAGTTCTTC.

The rearrangement uses TRBV4-2 and TRBJ2-1, with TRBD2 matching over 9 bases. Looked up from germline, CDR1 is LGHNA and CDR2 is YNFKEQ. V lost 0 bases to trimming and J lost 0 bases; unmatched junction nucleotides: 0. The CDR3 extends over 16 amino acids. CDR3 DNA sequence: TGTGCCAGCAGCCAAGATAGCGGGAGCTCCTACAATGAGCAGTTCTTC. Its translation: CASSQDSGSSYNEQFF.

The chain links TRBV7-9 to TRBJ1-2; D might be TRBD1 (5 bases). The CDR3 contains 14 residues. The ends were cut back, 2 bases at V and 1 base at J, with 8 bases in the middle. Germline V gene lookup returns CDR1 SEHNR and CDR2 FQNEAQ (reference sequence). The CDR3 region has the DNA TGTGCCAGCAGCTTATTAGGGGATAACTATGGCTACACCTTC. Residues: CASSLLGDNYGYTF.

V gene TRBV2 combines with J gene TRBJ1-1, with 7 bases lining up with TRBD1. Trimming at V came to 7 bases and at J to 2 bases, leaving 10 bases not matched to a gene. The CDR3 is 15 amino acids. The V gene's germline CDR1 is SNHLY and CDR2 FYNNEI. The CDR3 here is CASTDQGVGNTEAFF. The CDR3 coding sequence is TGTGCCAGCACGGATCAGGGGGTTGGTAACACTGAAGCTTTCTTT.

The rearrangement links TRBV2 to TRBJ2-1; no firm D call. The CDR3 sequence is 11 residues long. Trimming left V 3 bases short and J 12 bases short, with 9 bases between. Germline V gene data show CDR1 as SNHLY and CDR2 as FYNNEI. The CDR3 DNA sequence: TGTGCCAGCAGTGATTCCACCAGGCAGTTCTTC. Protein sequence: CASSDSTRQFF.

The genes are TRBV2 and TRBJ2-1, with D possibly being TRBD2 (6 bases). Deletions cut 2 bases from V and 6 bases from J, with 11 bases between. CDR1 is SNHLY and CDR2 is FYNNEI in the germline V gene. The CDR3 sequence is 14 residues long. The CDR3 sequence is CASSEFRGTNEQFF. CDR3 sequence (DNA): TGTGCCAGCAGTGAATTCCGCGGGACCAATGAGCAGTTCTTC.

The CDR3 DNA sequence: TGTGCCAGCAGCCCTCTACGGGAGACCGGGGAGCTGTTTTTT. It translates to CASSPLRETGELFF. J is TRBJ2-2 and V is TRBV7-6; the D gene is possibly TRBD2 (6 bases). The length of the CDR3 is 14 residues. With 5 bases removed from V and 5 bases from J, the gap between germline ends came to 12 bases. The germline V gene has CDR1 SGHVS and CDR2 FNYEAQ.

The gene calls are TRBV11-3 and TRBJ2-3, with TRBD2 matching over 7 bases. J was trimmed by 2 bases and V by 1 base; bases with no gene match: 9. The CDR3 sequence is 17 residues long. CDR1 is SGHNT and CDR2 is YENEEA in the germline V gene. The CDR3 coding sequence is TGTGCCAGCAGCTTAGGGGCGGTTGGGAGGGCCACAGATACGCAGTATTTT. This encodes CASSLGAVGRATDTQYF.

This clone has only one observation. V usage is TRBV7-3 and J usage is TRBJ1-1; weak D call: TRBD1 (6 bases). CDR3 length: 15 residues. Per the germline V gene, CDR1 is SGHTA and CDR2 is FQGTGA. Trimming stripped 2 bases from V and 3 bases from J, with 13 bases between. CDR3 bases: TGTGCCAGCAGCTTAGGGCTGGGGGCAGACACTGAAGCTTTCTTT. This gives the protein CASSLGLGADTEAFF. Full variable domain (remainder filled in from reference TRBV7-3 and TRBJ1-1): GAGVSQTPSNKVTEKGKYVELRCDPISGHTALYWYRQSLGQGPEFLIYFQGTGAADDSGLPNDRFFAVRPEGSVSTLKIQRTERGDSAVYLCASSLGLGADTEAFFGQGTRLTVV.

V is TRBV13 and J is TRBJ2-2; D is ambiguous. The CDR3 contains 13 residues. V was shortened by 1 base and J by 3 bases, with 3 bases between the two germline ends. Germline lookup yields CDR1 PRHDT and CDR2 FYEKMQ (reference sequence). As DNA, the CDR3 is TGTGCCAGCAGCTTAGAGGACACCGGGGAGCTGTTTTTT. It encodes CASSLEDTGELFF.

V is TRBV9 and J is TRBJ2-3, with D possibly called TRBD1 or TRBD2 (5 bases each). Between the trimmed V and J ends, which lost 4 bases and 6 bases, there was a span of 12 bases. This CDR3 is built from 13 residues. CDR1 SGDLS and CDR2 YYNGEE come from the germline V gene. This CDR3 reads CASSPPWGDTQYF. The CDR3 DNA follows: TGTGCCAGCAGCCCTCCGTGGGGGGATACGCAGTATTTT. Together with reference TRBV9 and TRBJ2-3, the CDR3 gives the full variable domain: DSGVTQTPKHLITATGQRVTLRCSPRSGDLSVYWYQQSLDQGLQFLIQYYNGEERAKGNILERFSAQQFPDLHSELNLSSLELGDSALYFCASSPPWGDTQYFGPGTRLTVL.

The V call is TRBV6-4, the J call TRBJ2-3; 8 positions agree with TRBD1. Per germline, CDR1 MRHNA and CDR2 SNTAGT. Trimming took 6 bases from V and 2 from J; bases not matched to a gene: 4. CDR3 length: 14 amino acids. In DNA, the CDR3 is TGTGCCAGCAGCCGGACAGGGCCCACAGATACGCAGTATTTT. Translation gives CASSRTGPTDTQYF.

This chain connects TRBV7-3 to TRBJ2-3, with 7 bases that match TRBD2. Germline V gives CDR1 SGHTA, CDR2 FQGTGA. V lost 6 bases and J lost 0; bases outside the gene matches: 9. This CDR3 region has 16 residues. The CDR3 spells CASSSSGLSSTDTQYF. Here the CDR3 DNA reads TGTGCCAGCAGTTCTAGCGGTCTATCTAGCACAGATACGCAGTATTTT.

The chain uses TRBV10-3 and TRBJ2-3, with D perhaps being TRBD1 or TRBD2 (5 bases each). The CDR3 consists of 12 residues. Trimming removed 11 bases at V and 4 bases at J, with 13 bases between. The V gene's germline CDR1 is ENHRY and CDR2 SYGVKD. CDR3 region: CAVNGGADTQYF. CDR3 DNA sequence: TGTGCCGTCAATGGGGGAGCAGATACGCAGTATTTT.

CDR3 sequence (DNA): TGTGCCTGGACCCCGGGTTGGGGGAGGGGAGAGACCCAGTACTTC. Its protein product is CAWTPGWGRGETQYF. The gene calls are TRBV30 and TRBJ2-5, with 7 nucleotides matching TRBD2. V shed 4 bases and J 4 bases; nucleotides not matched to a gene: 12. The CDR3 has 15 amino acids. Germline assignment: CDR1 GTSNPN and CDR2 SVGIG (reference sequence).

This chain links TRBV7-3 with TRBJ1-1; D may be TRBD1 (5 bases). Germline V gene lookup returns CDR1 SGHTA and CDR2 FQGTGA. The CDR3 is 14 residues long. V dropped 5 bases and J dropped 7 bases, with 17 bases sitting between them. CDR3 coding DNA: TGTGCCAGCAGCCCTACGCAGGGAAGCCGTGAAGCTTTCTTT. It specifies CASSPTQGSREAFF. The variable domain in full, with the rest retrieved from reference TRBV7-3 and TRBJ1-1, is GAGVSQTPSNKVTEKGKYVELRCDPISGHTALYWYRQSLGQGPEFLIYFQGTGAADDSGLPNDRFFAVRPEGSVSTLKIQRTERGDSAVYLCASSPTQGSREAFFGQGTRLTVV.

The chain recombines TRBV7-3 with TRBJ2-3; D gene unclear. The CDR3 contains 13 residues. Trimming took 6 bases from V and 4 from J, leaving 11 bases between them. Germline V gene lookup returns CDR1 SGHTA and CDR2 FQGTGA. CDR3 sequence reads: CASSLELPDTQYF. CDR3 nucleotide sequence: TGTGCCAGCAGTCTCGAGCTGCCAGATACGCAGTATTTT.

This clone was seen only once. The V and J genes are TRBV5-1 and TRBJ2-2; 11 nucleotides agree with TRBD2. There are 16 residues in the CDR3. Germline V gene data show CDR1 as SGHRS and CDR2 as YFSETQ. J lost 6 bases, V lost 4 bases, and 8 bases had no gene match. Here the CDR3 reads CASSPHSGRDAGELFF. The CDR3 nucleotides are TGCGCCAGCAGCCCCCATAGCGGGAGGGATGCCGGGGAGCTGTTTTTT.